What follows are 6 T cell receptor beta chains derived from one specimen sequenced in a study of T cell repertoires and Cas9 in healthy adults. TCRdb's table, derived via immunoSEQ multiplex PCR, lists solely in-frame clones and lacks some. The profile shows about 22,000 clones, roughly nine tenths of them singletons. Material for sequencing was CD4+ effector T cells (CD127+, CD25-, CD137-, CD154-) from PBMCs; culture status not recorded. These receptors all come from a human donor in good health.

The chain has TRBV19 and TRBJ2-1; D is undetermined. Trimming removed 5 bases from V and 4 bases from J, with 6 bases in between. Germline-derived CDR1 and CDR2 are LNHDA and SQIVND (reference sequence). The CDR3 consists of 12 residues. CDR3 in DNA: TGTGCCAGTAGTCCGGTTTACAATGAGCAGTTCTTC. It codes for CASSPVYNEQFF.

The CDR3 protein is CASSLGLVGNEQFF. The CDR3 DNA reads TGTGCCAGCAGCTTAGGGCTAGTAGGCAATGAGCAGTTCTTC. This rearrangement joins TRBV7-9 to TRBJ2-1; D unresolved. V lost 1 base and J 6 bases, leaving 10 bases between the germline ends. The CDR3 spans 14 residues. CDR1 and CDR2 from the germline V gene are SEHNR and FQNEAQ (reference sequence).

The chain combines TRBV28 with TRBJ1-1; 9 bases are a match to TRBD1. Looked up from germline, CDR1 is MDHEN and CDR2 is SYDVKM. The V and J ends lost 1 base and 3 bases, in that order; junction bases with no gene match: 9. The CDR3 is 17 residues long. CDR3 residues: CASSLSRAQGAYTEAFF. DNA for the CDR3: TGTGCCAGCAGTTTATCCCGGGCACAGGGGGCGTACACTGAAGCTTTCTTT.

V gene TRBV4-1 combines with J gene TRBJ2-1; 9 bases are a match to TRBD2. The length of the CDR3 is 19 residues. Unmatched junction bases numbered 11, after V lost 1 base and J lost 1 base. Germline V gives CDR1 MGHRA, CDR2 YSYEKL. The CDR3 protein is CASSQGSAGGPSSYNEQFF. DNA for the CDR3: TGCGCCAGCAGCCAAGGGTCAGCGGGGGGCCCATCTTCCTACAATGAGCAGTTCTTC.

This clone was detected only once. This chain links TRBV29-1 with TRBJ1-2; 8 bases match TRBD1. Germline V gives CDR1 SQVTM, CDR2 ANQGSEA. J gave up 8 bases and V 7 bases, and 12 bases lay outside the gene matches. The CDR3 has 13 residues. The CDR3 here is CSARQGMSGGYTF. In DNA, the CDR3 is TGCAGCGCCCGACAGGGGATGTCGGGGGGCTACACCTTC.

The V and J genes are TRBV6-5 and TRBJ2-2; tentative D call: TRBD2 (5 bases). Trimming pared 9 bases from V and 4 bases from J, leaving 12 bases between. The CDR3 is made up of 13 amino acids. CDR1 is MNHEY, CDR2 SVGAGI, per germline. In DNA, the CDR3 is TGTGCCAGTACGTTAGCGACCACCGGGGAGCTGTTTTTT. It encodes CASTLATTGELFF.